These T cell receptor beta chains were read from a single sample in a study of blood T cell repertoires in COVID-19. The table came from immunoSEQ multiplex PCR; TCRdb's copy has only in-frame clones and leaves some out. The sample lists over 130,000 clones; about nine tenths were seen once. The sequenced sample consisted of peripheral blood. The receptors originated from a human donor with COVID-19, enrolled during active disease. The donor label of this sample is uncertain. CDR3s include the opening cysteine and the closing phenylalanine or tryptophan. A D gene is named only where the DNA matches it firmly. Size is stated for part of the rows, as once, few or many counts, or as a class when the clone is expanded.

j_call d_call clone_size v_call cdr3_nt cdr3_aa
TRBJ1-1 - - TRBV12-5 TGTGCTAGTGGTTTGGTAAGTGGCAGGATGAACACTGAAGCTTTCTTT CASGLVSGRMNTEAFF
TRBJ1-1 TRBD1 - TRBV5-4 TGTGCCAGCAGCCTACCTACAGGGGACACTGAAGCTTTCTTT CASSLPTGDTEAFF
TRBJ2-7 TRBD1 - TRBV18 TGTGCCAGCTCAGCAATGGACAGGGATGAAACCTACGAGCAGTACTTC CASSAMDRDETYEQYF
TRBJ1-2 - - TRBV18 TGTGCCAGCTCCACCCTTGGGGGCAGGGACTATGGCTACACCTTC CASSTLGGRDYGYTF
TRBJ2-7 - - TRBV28 TGTGCCAGCAGTATAACCCCTAGCTCCTACGAGCAGTACTTC CASSITPSSYEQYF
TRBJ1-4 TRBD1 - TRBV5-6 TGTGCCAGCAGCCTACAGGGGGTTCTGGGAAAACTGTTTTTT CASSLQGVLGKLFF
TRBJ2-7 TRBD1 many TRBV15 TGTGCCACCAGCAGAGATTCGGGACAGGGGTCCCCTTACGAGCAGTACTTC CATSRDSGQGSPYEQYF
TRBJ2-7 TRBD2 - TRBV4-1 TGCGCCAGCAGCCAAGATCGGGGCGGGAGGGCGAGGGGGCAGTACTTC CASSQDRGGRARGQYF
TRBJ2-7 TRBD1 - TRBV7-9 TGTGCCAGCAGCTGGACAGGGGACGAGCAGTACTTC CASSWTGDEQYF
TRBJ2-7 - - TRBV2 TGTGCCGGCAGTGAACTGTACGAGCAGTACTTC CAGSELYEQYF
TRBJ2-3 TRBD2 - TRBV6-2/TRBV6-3 TGTGCCAGCAGTTACTCGAGGGTTGGCGGGGGGGGTCGAGATACGCAGTATTTT CASSYSRVGGGGRDTQYF
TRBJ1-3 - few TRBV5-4 TGTGCCAGCAGCATCCCGGGGGGCCCAAGCTCTGGAAACACCATATATTTT CASSIPGGPSSGNTIYF
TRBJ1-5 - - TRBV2 TGTGCCAGCACGGCGACACTTTCGCAGCCCCAGCATTTT CASTATLSQPQHF
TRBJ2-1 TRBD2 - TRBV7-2 TGTGCCAGCAGCGCCGAGCGGGGGGGCCATGAGCAGTTCTTC CASSAERGGHEQFF
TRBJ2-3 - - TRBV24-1 TGTGCCACCAATGGAGGGAGCACAGATACGCAGTATTTT CATNGGSTDTQYF
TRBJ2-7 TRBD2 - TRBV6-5 TGTGCCAGCAGTTACTCGCGGGGGGCCGACCTCTACGAGCAGTACTTC CASSYSRGADLYEQYF
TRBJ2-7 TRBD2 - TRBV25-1 TGTGCCAGCGGGGGGATTAGCGGGAGTATCTACGAGCAGTACTTC CASGGISGSIYEQYF
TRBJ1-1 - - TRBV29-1 TGCAGCGGTGAACAGGGAATGAACACTGAAGCTTTCTTT CSGEQGMNTEAFF
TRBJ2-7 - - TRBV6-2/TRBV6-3 TGTGCCAGCAGTCACGCGACAGGTACGGGCTACGAGCAGTACTTC CASSHATGTGYEQYF
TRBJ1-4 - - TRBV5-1 TGCGCCAGCAGCCTCCGGGGACAACGGGGTCGATATGAAAAACTGTTTTTT CASSLRGQRGRYEKLFF
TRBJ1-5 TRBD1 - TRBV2 TGTGCCAGCAGTAGGACAGGGGGTAGAGGAAGCAATCAGCCCCAGCATTTT CASSRTGGRGSNQPQHF
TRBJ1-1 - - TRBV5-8 TGTGCCAGCAGCCGAGACAATGTCGAAGCTTTCTTT CASSRDNVEAFF
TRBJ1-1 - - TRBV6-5 TGTGCCATCCTGAAGCGCACTGAAGCTTTCTTT CAILKRTEAFF
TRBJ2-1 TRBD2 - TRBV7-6 TGTGCCAGCAGCTTGGGTCGTCTAGCGGGAGGGCATGAGCAGTTCTTC CASSLGRLAGGHEQFF
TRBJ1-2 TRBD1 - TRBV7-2 TGTGCCAGCAGCCTCGGACAGGGATTAACGATAAGAGGCTACACCTTC CASSLGQGLTIRGYTF